The rows below give T cell receptor beta chains drawn from one sample of a study of T cell responses to AZD1222 COVID-19 vaccine. Clones were read by immunoSEQ multiplex PCR, and TCRdb kept only the in-frame ones, dropping some. The sample has about 110,000 clones, over 75% seen once; the top ten hold 4% to 5.5%. Sequenced here: peripheral blood, sampled 28 days after the second AZD1222 dose. The receptors were gathered from an adult who received the AZD1222 COVID-19 vaccine. Both conserved end residues are part of each CDR3. A D gene is named only where the DNA matches it firmly. For some rows the clone size is stated as once, few or many, or as a class when expanded; others skip it.

clone_size: once
v_call: TRBV18
j_call: TRBJ1-3
d_call: TRBD1
cdr3_nt: TGTGCCAGCTCACCACGCCCTTCCCCCGACAGGGTATTGGGAAACACCATATATTTT
cdr3_aa: CASSPRPSPDRVLGNTIYF

clone_size: NA
v_call: TRBV5-4
j_call: TRBJ1-3
d_call: NA
cdr3_nt: TGTGCCAGCAGCTTGGAGAGTGGGGGGGGCGCCGCTGGAAACACCATATATTTT
cdr3_aa: CASSLESGGGAAGNTIYF

clone_size: NA
v_call: TRBV7-2
j_call: TRBJ2-1
d_call: NA
cdr3_nt: TGTGCCAGCAGCGGGACTTTATACAATGAGCAGTTCTTC
cdr3_aa: CASSGTLYNEQFF

clone_size: NA
v_call: TRBV11-2
j_call: TRBJ1-3
d_call: NA
cdr3_nt: TGTGCCAGCAGCTCCTGGACCGGAATCTCTGGAAACACCATATATTTT
cdr3_aa: CASSSWTGISGNTIYF

clone_size: NA
v_call: TRBV5-1
j_call: TRBJ2-7
d_call: NA
cdr3_nt: TGCGCCAGCAGCTTGGGTCGGGGTATCAGCTCCTACGAGCAGTACTTC
cdr3_aa: CASSLGRGISSYEQYF

clone_size: NA
v_call: TRBV7-2
j_call: TRBJ2-1
d_call: NA
cdr3_nt: TGTGCCAGCAGCTTAGTGTACAACAATGAGCAGTTCTTC
cdr3_aa: CASSLVYNNEQFF

clone_size: NA
v_call: TRBV7-7
j_call: TRBJ1-4
d_call: NA
cdr3_nt: TGTGCCAGCAGCTTAGGACCTATCCCAACAACTAATGAAAAACTGTTTTTT
cdr3_aa: CASSLGPIPTTNEKLFF

clone_size: NA
v_call: TRBV6-5
j_call: TRBJ1-5
d_call: NA
cdr3_nt: TGTGCCAGCAGTTCAGCACAGAGAGATCAGCCCCAGCATTTT
cdr3_aa: CASSSAQRDQPQHF

clone_size: NA
v_call: TRBV5-6
j_call: TRBJ2-6
d_call: NA
cdr3_nt: TGTGCCAGCAGCTCCGAGGGGTTGGCCGGGGCCAACGTCCTGACTTTC
cdr3_aa: CASSSEGLAGANVLTF

clone_size: NA
v_call: TRBV19
j_call: TRBJ1-6
d_call: NA
cdr3_nt: TGTGCCAGTAGTATGAAACAGGGAAGTTTTAATTCACCCCTCCACTTT
cdr3_aa: CASSMKQGSFNSPLHF